The next 5 T cell receptor beta chains were all read from a single sample in a study of T cell repertoires and HLA-DP antigens. TCRdb keeps only in-frame clones here, not all; method: immunoSEQ multiplex PCR. The sample gives about 89,000 clones, around nine tenths of which show up once; about 1.7% is in the top ten. Which antigens these TCRs recognize remains unknown. The specimen was CD4+ T cells from PBMCs. The receptors were gathered from a man aged 50-59 years in good health and CMV-seronegative.

This chain links TRBV4-2 with TRBJ1-6, with 7 nucleotides matching TRBD1. The CDR3 loop spans 15 amino acids. Germline V gives CDR1 LGHNA, CDR2 YNFKEQ. The V and J ends lost 1 base and 10 bases, in that order; junction bases with no gene match: 7. DNA of the CDR3: TGTGCCAGCAGCCAAGGGCAGGGGGTAGAATCACCCCTCCACTTT. Translating gives CASSQGQGVESPLHF.

The rearrangement links TRBV10-2 to TRBJ1-1, with D possibly being TRBD1 (6 bases). CDR1 WSHSY and CDR2 SAAADI come from the germline V gene. This CDR3 is built from 15 residues. V lost 2 bases, J lost 3 bases, and 13 bases lay in between. The CDR3 sequence is CASSERRDTYTEAFF. As DNA, the CDR3 is TGCGCCAGCAGTGAGAGACGGGACACCTACACTGAAGCTTTCTTT.

The gene calls are TRBV7-2 and TRBJ2-2, with 10 bases fitting TRBD1. Germline lookup yields CDR1 SGHTA and CDR2 FQGNSA. After removal of 6 bases from V and 4 bases from J, the junction contained 8 bases not matched to a gene. CDR3 length equals 16 residues. CDR3 sequence reads: CASSSKGTGVTGELFF. CDR3 DNA: TGTGCCAGCAGTTCAAAAGGGACAGGGGTCACCGGGGAGCTGTTTTTT.

V and J are TRBV7-9 and TRBJ2-3; D unresolved. V lost 2 bases and J lost 6, with 6 bases in between. Germline V gene data show CDR1 as SEHNR and CDR2 as FQNEAQ (reference sequence). The length of the CDR3 is 12 residues. The CDR3 DNA is TGTGCCAGCAGCTTAAGGTCTGATACGCAGTATTTT. It translates to CASSLRSDTQYF.

The chain has TRBV5-4 and TRBJ2-3; 7 bases fit TRBD2. The germline V gene encodes CDR1 SGHNT and CDR2 YYREEE (reference sequence). The length of the CDR3 is 13 residues. V trimming: 4 bases; J trimming: 6 bases; junction bases outside the gene matches: 5. The CDR3 here is CASSLGLGDTQYF. The CDR3 DNA sequence: TGTGCCAGCAGCCTCGGACTAGGCGATACGCAGTATTTT. The full variable domain, with the rest looked up from reference TRBV5-4 and TRBJ2-3, is ETGVTQSPTHLIKTRGQQVTLRCSSQSGHNTVSWYQQALGQGPQFIFQYYREEENGRGNFPPRFSGLQFPNYSSELNVNALELDDSALYLCASSLGLGDTQYFGPGTRLTVL.